The T cell receptor beta chain under discussion was sequenced for a study of post-analysis software for immune sequencing data. The study, taken as a whole, reports: TRBV segments more frequent in patients than in controls numbered several and included TRBV5-6, TRBV5-1 and TRBV20-1. Batch-mates among the samples co-clustered strongly by F measure. Controls' normalized Chao1 diversity significantly exceeded that of multiple sclerosis patients.

A word on this clonotype: Its specificity is not known.

Unique molecular identifiers were carried by the TCR beta cDNA libraries. Starting from around 0.96 to 9.9 million T cells, the study yielded hundreds of thousands of cDNA molecules. Using its own MiXCR run on the PCR reads, TCRdb lists one record per CDR3 protein. The sample shows hundreds of thousands of distinct CDR3 sequences, 25% to 30% of them seen only once. The length of the CDR3 is 15 residues. The germline gives CDR1 SGHTA, CDR2 FQGNSA. V shed 5 bases and J shed 0 bases, with 11 bases lying between them. The TCR sequence derives from a girl aged 10-17 years with multiple sclerosis. The sample was blood. The chain carries TRBV7-2 and TRBJ2-1; D gene ambiguous. The CDR3 nucleotides read TGTGCCAGCAGCGTCAGGTCGAGCTCCTACAATGAGCAGTTCTTC. This translates into CASSVRSSSYNEQFF.